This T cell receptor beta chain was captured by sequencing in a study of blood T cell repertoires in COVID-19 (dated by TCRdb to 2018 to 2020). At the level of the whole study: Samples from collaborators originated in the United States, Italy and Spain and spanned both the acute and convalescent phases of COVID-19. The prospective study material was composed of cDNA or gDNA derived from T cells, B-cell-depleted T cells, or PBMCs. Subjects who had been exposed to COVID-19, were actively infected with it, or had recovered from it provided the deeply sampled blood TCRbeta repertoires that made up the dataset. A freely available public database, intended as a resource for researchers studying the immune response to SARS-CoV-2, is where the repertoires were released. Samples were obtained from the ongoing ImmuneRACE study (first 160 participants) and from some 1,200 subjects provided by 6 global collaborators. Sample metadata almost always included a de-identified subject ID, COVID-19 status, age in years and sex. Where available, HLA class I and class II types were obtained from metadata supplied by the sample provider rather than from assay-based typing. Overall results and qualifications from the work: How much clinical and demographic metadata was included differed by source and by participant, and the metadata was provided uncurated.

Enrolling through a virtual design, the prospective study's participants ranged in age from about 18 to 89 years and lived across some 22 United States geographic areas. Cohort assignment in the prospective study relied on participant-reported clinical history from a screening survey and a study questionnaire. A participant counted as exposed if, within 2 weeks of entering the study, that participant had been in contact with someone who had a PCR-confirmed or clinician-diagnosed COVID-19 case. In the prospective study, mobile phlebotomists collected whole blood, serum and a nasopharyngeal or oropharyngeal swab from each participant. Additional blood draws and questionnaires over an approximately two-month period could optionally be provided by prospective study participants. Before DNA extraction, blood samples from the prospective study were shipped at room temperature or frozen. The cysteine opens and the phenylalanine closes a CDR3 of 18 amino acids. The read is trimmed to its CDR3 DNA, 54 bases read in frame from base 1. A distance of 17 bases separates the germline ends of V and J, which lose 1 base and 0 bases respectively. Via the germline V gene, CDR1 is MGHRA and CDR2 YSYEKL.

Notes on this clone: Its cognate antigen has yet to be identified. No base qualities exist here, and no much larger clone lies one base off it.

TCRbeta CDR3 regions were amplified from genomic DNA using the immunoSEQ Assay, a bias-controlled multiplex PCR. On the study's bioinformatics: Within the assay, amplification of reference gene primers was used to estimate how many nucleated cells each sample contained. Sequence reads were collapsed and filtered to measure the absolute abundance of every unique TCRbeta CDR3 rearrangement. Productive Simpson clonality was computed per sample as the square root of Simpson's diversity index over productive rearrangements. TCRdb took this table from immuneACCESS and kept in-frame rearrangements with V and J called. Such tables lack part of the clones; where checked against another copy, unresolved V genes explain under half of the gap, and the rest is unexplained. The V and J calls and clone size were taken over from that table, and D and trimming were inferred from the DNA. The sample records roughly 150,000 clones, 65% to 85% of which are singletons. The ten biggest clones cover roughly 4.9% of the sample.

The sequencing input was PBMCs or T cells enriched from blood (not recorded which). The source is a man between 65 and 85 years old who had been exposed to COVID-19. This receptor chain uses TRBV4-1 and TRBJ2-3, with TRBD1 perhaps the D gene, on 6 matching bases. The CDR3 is CASSQGRNTGISTDTQYF. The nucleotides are TGCGCCAGCAGCCAAGGCCGGAATACAGGGATCAGCACAGATACGCAGTATTTT.